This TCR beta chain was recovered during a study of spatial heterogeneity in lung cancer. The overall study: Each unique TCR and UMI combination was seen more than ten times on average in raw reads.

The CDR3 contains 15 residues. V was cut by 1 base and J by 1 base, with 11 bases left in between. Germline V gene data show CDR1 as SGHRS and CDR2 as YFSETQ. Every molecule of TCR cDNA had its own unique molecular identifier. One entry per CDR3 protein results from TCRdb running MiXCR on the 5' RACE reads. Of 20,000 or so distinct CDR3 sequences listed, less than 3.5% are singletons. This clonotype was seen at least ten times. The time point is: sample taken at primary tumor resection. The input material, whole RNA from tumor, nontumor lung or frozen PBMC, was sequenced unsorted. Samples were donated by 72 untreated early-stage non-small cell lung cancer patients.

This receptor was identified in a female donor with early-stage non-small cell lung cancer. Specimen: PBMCs, collected at surgery. The V call is TRBV5-1, the J call TRBJ1-2, with D maybe TRBD1 (5 bases). The CDR3 DNA sequence: TGCGCCAGCAGCTTGTATCAGGGCGATAACTATGGCTACACCTTC. Protein sequence: CASSLYQGDNYGYTF.